This passage covers 4 T cell receptor beta chains from one sample sequenced in a study of T cell responses to AZD1222 COVID-19 vaccine. TCRdb's table, derived via immunoSEQ multiplex PCR, lists solely in-frame clones and lacks some. The table records 65,000 to 75,000 clones, roughly 75% of them present only once. Sample: peripheral blood, taken 28 days after the second AZD1222 dose. The source of these receptors is an adult who received the AZD1222 COVID-19 vaccine.

The chain is built from TRBV3-1 (or the pseudogene TRBV3-2) and TRBJ2-3, with D possibly TRBD1 on 6 matching bases. The CDR3 runs 16 residues. Germline lookup yields CDR1 LGHDT and CDR2 YNNKEL (reference sequence). Trimming left V 0 bases short and J 2 bases short, with 12 bases between. CDR3 sequence: CASSQDQGRDTDTQYF. The CDR3 DNA sequence: TGTGCCAGCAGCCAAGATCAGGGGCGAGACACAGATACGCAGTATTTT.

The CDR3 region has the DNA TGTGCCTGGAGACTGCGACAGCTCAAGAGTGGCGGGGAGCTGTTTTTT. Translating it yields CAWRLRQLKSGGELFF. The chain uses TRBV30 and TRBJ2-2; D perhaps matches TRBD1 (5 bases). Germline V CDR1 and CDR2: GTSNPN, SVGIG (reference sequence). V gave up 3 bases and J gave up 7 bases, with 21 bases separating them. The CDR3 runs 16 residues.

The rearrangement uses TRBV19 and TRBJ2-1; D possibly corresponds to TRBD1 (6 bases). The CDR3 length is 14 residues. Germline values: CDR1 LNHDA, CDR2 SQIVND (reference sequence). Between the trimmed V and J ends, which lost 4 bases and 4 bases, there was a span of 11 bases. CDR3 DNA sequence: TGTGCCAGTAGTAACCGGGACATTTACAATGAGCAGTTCTTC. Protein sequence: CASSNRDIYNEQFF. Complete variable domain (other parts from reference TRBV19 and TRBJ2-1): DGGITQSPKYLFRKEGQNVTLSCEQNLNHDAMYWYRQDPGQGLRLIYYSQIVNDFQKGDIAEGYSVSREKKESFPLTVTSAQKNPTAFYLCASSNRDIYNEQFFGPGTRLTVL.

The rearrangement joins TRBV19 to TRBJ2-5; D might be TRBD2 (5 bases). CDR3 length: 12 residues. Germline CDR1 and CDR2: LNHDA and SQIVND (reference sequence). Trimming took 4 bases from V and 4 from J, leaving 7 bases between them. This chain's CDR3 is CASSTAGETQYF. The CDR3 coding sequence is TGTGCCAGTAGTACTGCGGGAGAGACCCAGTACTTC.